What follows are 29 T cell receptor beta chains derived from one specimen sequenced in a study of T cell changes during pregnancy in multiple sclerosis. TCRdb's table, derived via immunoSEQ multiplex PCR, lists solely in-frame clones and lacks some. The table has approximately 40,000 clones, 80% to 95% seen once; the top ten hold approximately 1.2%. Sequenced: peripheral blood. Receptors were obtained from a female donor with multiple sclerosis, enrolled in a pregnancy study.

The chain employs TRBV19 and TRBJ2-5; D gene uncertain. Between the trimmed V and J ends, which lost 6 bases and 4 bases, there was a span of 12 bases. CDR1 is LNHDA, CDR2 SQIVND, per germline (reference sequence). The CDR3 runs to 13 residues. This CDR3 is CASSFRFGETQYF. CDR3 coding DNA: TGTGCCAGTAGCTTCAGGTTCGGAGAGACCCAGTACTTC. The complete variable domain, with remaining parts taken from reference TRBV19 and TRBJ2-5, reads DGGITQSPKYLFRKEGQNVTLSCEQNLNHDAMYWYRQDPGQGLRLIYYSQIVNDFQKGDIAEGYSVSREKKESFPLTVTSAQKNPTAFYLCASSFRFGETQYFGPGTRLLVL.

V is TRBV27 and J is TRBJ2-7; 9 bases are shared with TRBD1. This CDR3 has 14 residues. Looked up from germline, CDR1 is MNHEY and CDR2 is SMNVEV (reference sequence). Unmatched junction bases numbered 9, after V lost 7 bases and J lost 5 bases. The CDR3 here is CASNPDRGMDEQYF. In DNA form, the CDR3 reads TGTGCCAGCAACCCGGACAGGGGAATGGACGAGCAGTACTTC.

In its sample, this clone was seen a few times. The chain joins TRBV5-4 to TRBJ2-7, with 8 bases fitting TRBD2. Per germline, CDR1 SGHNT and CDR2 YYREEE (reference sequence). The CDR3 has 14 residues. V gave up 4 bases and J gave up 2 bases; unmatched junction bases: 5. CDR3 DNA sequence: TGTGCCAGCAGCCCCGGTAGCGGGACCTACGAGCAGTACTTC. Translating gives CASSPGSGTYEQYF.

This chain links TRBV9 with TRBJ2-1; TRBD2 matches 14 bases. CDR1 is SGDLS, CDR2 YYNGEE, per germline. V trimming: 4 bases; J trimming: 9 bases; junction bases outside the gene matches: 6. The CDR3 totals 15 residues. The chain's CDR3 is CASSRGLAGDREQFF. In DNA form, the CDR3 reads TGTGCCAGCAGCCGGGGACTAGCGGGAGATCGTGAGCAGTTCTTC.

The gene calls are TRBV19 and TRBJ1-2; the D gene is possibly TRBD1 (5 bases). CDR1 LNHDA and CDR2 SQIVND come from the germline V gene (reference sequence). V lost 11 bases and J lost 7, with 17 bases in between. This CDR3 has 12 amino acids. CDR3 region: CALWRGQSGYTF. CDR3 nucleotide sequence: TGTGCCTTGTGGAGGGGTCAAAGTGGCTACACCTTC.

The V gene is TRBV19, the J gene TRBJ1-2, with D unresolved. Trimming removed 7 bases at V and 0 bases at J, with 12 bases between. Germline lookup yields CDR1 LNHDA and CDR2 SQIVND (reference sequence). The CDR3 length is 14 residues. In nucleotides, the CDR3 is TGTGCCAGTATGGTCGATCACACTAACTATGGCTACACCTTC. Amino acids: CASMVDHTNYGYTF. The full variable domain, completed using reference TRBV19 and TRBJ1-2, is DGGITQSPKYLFRKEGQNVTLSCEQNLNHDAMYWYRQDPGQGLRLIYYSQIVNDFQKGDIAEGYSVSREKKESFPLTVTSAQKNPTAFYLCASMVDHTNYGYTFGSGTRLTVV.

The rearrangement uses TRBV19 and TRBJ2-5; 9 bases are shared with TRBD2. J lost 4 bases, V lost 5 bases, and 8 bases had no gene match. The germline CDR1 and CDR2 sequences are LNHDA and SQIVND (reference sequence). The CDR3 totals 15 residues. CDR3 amino acids: CASSVVAGAGETQYF. Here the CDR3 DNA reads TGTGCCAGTAGTGTGGTAGCGGGAGCCGGAGAGACCCAGTACTTC.

This rearrangement joins TRBV7-2 to TRBJ2-7, with D hard to call. V lost 1 base to trimming and J lost 2 bases, with 6 bases between them. The CDR3 has 13 amino acids. Germline V gene lookup returns CDR1 SGHTA and CDR2 FQGNSA. Written as DNA, the CDR3 is TGTGCCAGCAGCTTAGTCTCTACCTACGAGCAGTACTTC. Its protein product is CASSLVSTYEQYF.

The chain recombines TRBV27 with TRBJ2-1, with unresolved D. Per germline, CDR1 MNHEY and CDR2 SMNVEV (reference sequence). This CDR3 is 13 amino acids long. Trimming pared 3 bases from V and 9 bases from J, leaving 12 bases between. CDR3 sequence: CASSFDILIEQFF. The CDR3, as DNA: TGTGCCAGCAGTTTCGACATACTTATTGAGCAGTTCTTC.

V and J are TRBV9 and TRBJ1-1; D is undetermined. The CDR3 loop spans 14 amino acids. With 0 bases removed from V and 1 base from J, the gap between germline ends came to 7 bases. In germline, CDR1 is SGDLS, CDR2 YYNGEE. In DNA, the CDR3 is TGTGCCAGCAGCGTAGCCCCGGGGAACACTGAAGCTTTCTTT. Protein product: CASSVAPGNTEAFF.

The chain carries TRBV11-1 and TRBJ2-5; tentatively, D is TRBD1 (5 bases). CDR3 size: 17 residues. Trimming left V 5 bases short and J 1 base short, with 20 bases between. CDR1 is SGHAT, CDR2 FQDESV, per germline (reference sequence). The DNA of the CDR3 is TGTGCCAGCAGCACTCGCTTTGGAAGCGACAGCCAAGAGACCCAGTACTTC. Translated, it gives CASSTRFGSDSQETQYF. The complete variable domain, with remaining parts taken from reference TRBV11-1 and TRBJ2-5, reads EAEVAQSPRYKITEKSQAVAFWCDPISGHATLYWYRQILGQGPELLVQFQDESVVDDSQLPKDRFSAERLKGVDSTLKIQPAELGDSAMYLCASSTRFGSDSQETQYFGPGTRLLVL.

The chain employs TRBV10-2 and TRBJ2-5, with 7 positions matching TRBD2. This CDR3 has 15 amino acids. V shed 3 bases and J 1 base; nucleotides not matched to a gene: 5. Germline CDR1 is WSHSY and CDR2 is SAAADI. The CDR3 region is CASSDLREGQETQYF. Here the CDR3 DNA reads TGCGCCAGCAGTGATCTGAGGGAGGGCCAAGAGACCCAGTACTTC.

The chain recombines TRBV11-3 with TRBJ2-6; D is perhaps TRBD2 (6 bases). The V end lost 1 base, the J end lost 2 bases, and 9 bases lay between the germline ends. This CDR3 is 16 amino acids long. Per the germline V gene, CDR1 is SGHNT and CDR2 is YENEEA. CDR3 in DNA: TGTGCCAGCAGCTTAGGAGGCGGGACTGGGGCCAACGTCCTGACTTTC. Translating gives CASSLGGGTGANVLTF. The variable domain in full, with the rest retrieved from reference TRBV11-3 and TRBJ2-6, is EAGVVQSPRYKIIEKKQPVAFWCNPISGHNTLYWYLQNLGQGPELLIRYENEEAVDDSQLPKDRFSAERLKGVDSTLKIQPAELGDSAVYLCASSLGGGTGANVLTFGAGSRLTVL.

V is TRBV7-3 and J is TRBJ2-5; possible D gene TRBD2, 6 bases. The length of the CDR3 is 15 residues. V was pared by 1 base and J by 5 bases, with 14 bases between. Germline values: CDR1 SGHTA, CDR2 FQGTGA. Here the CDR3 DNA reads TGTGCCAGCAGCTTAATCCCGCGAGCGGGCGAGACCCAGTACTTC. This codes for CASSLIPRAGETQYF.

This clone was seen only once. The chain combines TRBV12-5 with TRBJ2-5; D is undetermined. CDR3 length: 11 residues. Germline assignment: CDR1 LGHNT and CDR2 FRNRAP. V was trimmed by 6 bases and J by 1 base, leaving 3 bases between them. The CDR3 bases are TGTGCTAGTGGAACCCAAGAGACCCAGTACTTC. Translating gives CASGTQETQYF.

The chain links TRBV7-9 to TRBJ2-7, with D maybe TRBD2 (5 bases). CDR1 and CDR2 from the germline V gene are SEHNR and FQNEAQ (reference sequence). Trimming removed 1 base from V and 2 bases from J, with 12 bases in between. There are 15 residues in the CDR3. The CDR3 coding sequence is TGTGCCAGCAGCTTAGAATTTCCGGGAACCTACGAGCAGTACTTC. It encodes CASSLEFPGTYEQYF.

This rearrangement joins TRBV11-2 to TRBJ2-1; D possibly corresponds to TRBD2 (5 bases). V gave up 6 bases and J gave up 0 bases, with 15 bases separating them. Germline lookup yields CDR1 SGHAT and CDR2 FQNNGV. The CDR3 contains 16 residues. DNA of the CDR3: TGTGCCAGCAGTCGGGATGGAGCCCCCTCCTACAATGAGCAGTTCTTC. Translated: CASSRDGAPSYNEQFF.

CDR3 protein: CASKGTSGSSTQYF. The DNA of the CDR3 is TGTGCCAGCAAAGGGACTAGCGGGAGTTCTACGCAGTATTTT. V gene TRBV2 combines with J gene TRBJ2-3, with 14 bases identical to TRBD2. V shed 7 bases, J shed 8 bases, and the junction held 5 bases outside the gene matches. The CDR3 sequence is 14 residues long. From germline, CDR1 is SNHLY and CDR2 FYNNEI.

The rearrangement links TRBV28 to TRBJ1-5; possibly TRBD1 for D (5 bases). Germline V CDR1 and CDR2: MDHEN, SYDVKM. CDR3 size: 16 residues. The V end was cut by 0 bases, the J end by 0 bases, with 9 bases between. Written as DNA, the CDR3 is TGTGCCAGCAGTTTATGGCAGGGAACTAGCAATCAGCCCCAGCATTTT. Translated, it gives CASSLWQGTSNQPQHF.

The chain uses TRBV19 and TRBJ1-2, with D possibly TRBD1 on 5 matching bases. The V end was cut by 4 bases, the J end by 2 bases, with 14 bases between. Germline V gene lookup returns CDR1 LNHDA and CDR2 SQIVND (reference sequence). The CDR3 extends over 15 amino acids. CDR3 bases: TGTGCCAGTAGTAAAACAGGAGTCCTGAACTATGGCTACACCTTC. It yields the protein CASSKTGVLNYGYTF.

This chain joins TRBV7-6 and TRBJ2-7, with D perhaps matching TRBD2 (5 bases). V was shortened by 5 bases and J by 6 bases, with 26 bases between the two germline ends. Germline CDR1 reads SGHVS; CDR2 reads FNYEAQ. This CDR3 comprises 17 residues. For the CDR3, the DNA is TGTGCCAGCAGCCCAGCCCCCGGGAACGGACGCCCTTTCGAGCAGTACTTC. Translation gives CASSPAPGNGRPFEQYF.

This chain joins TRBV30 and TRBJ2-7; the D gene is possibly TRBD1 (5 bases). V lost 1 base to trimming and J lost 0 bases, with 16 bases between them. The CDR3 is made up of 16 amino acids. The germline V gene has CDR1 GTSNPN and CDR2 SVGIG (reference sequence). CDR3 residues: CAWSGEGHVSSYEQYF. In DNA form, the CDR3 reads TGTGCCTGGAGTGGAGAAGGACACGTAAGCTCCTACGAGCAGTACTTC.

CDR3 region: CASGLGGGPNQPQHF. CDR3 in DNA: TGTGCTAGTGGTTTGGGAGGTGGGCCCAATCAGCCCCAGCATTTT. The V gene is TRBV12-5, the J gene TRBJ1-5; the D is unclear. This CDR3 contains 15 residues. The V gene lost 1 base and the J gene lost 3 bases, with 10 bases spanning the gap. Germline V CDR1 and CDR2: LGHNT, FRNRAP.

The rearrangement links TRBV19 to TRBJ2-4, with 7 bases identical to TRBD2. J lost 3 bases, V lost 6 bases, and 8 bases had no gene match. Germline CDR1 LNHDA, CDR2 SQIVND (reference sequence). The CDR3 covers 15 residues. The CDR3 DNA sequence: TGTGCCAGTAGCCCTTTAGCGGGCCTCAAAAACATTCAGTACTTC. Residues: CASSPLAGLKNIQYF.

The rearrangement links TRBV5-1 to TRBJ2-4; TRBD2 matches at 9 bases. CDR3 length equals 14 residues. The germline V gene has CDR1 SGHRS and CDR2 YFSETQ. With V trimmed by 3 bases and J by 8 bases, 6 bases remained unmatched. CDR3 sequence (DNA): TGCGCCAGCAGCTCTAGCGGGATGGAGGACATTCAGTACTTC. Translated: CASSSSGMEDIQYF. The full variable domain, with the rest looked up from reference TRBV5-1 and TRBJ2-4, is KAGVTQTPRYLIKTRGQQVTLSCSPISGHRSVSWYQQTPGQGLQFLFEYFSETQRNKGNFPGRFSGRQFSNSRSEMNVSTLELGDSALYLCASSSSGMEDIQYFGAGTRLSVL.

The count of this clone is one. The chain is built from TRBV30 and TRBJ2-2; D is ambiguous. CDR3 length: 12 amino acids. V dropped 0 bases and J dropped 6 bases, with 5 bases sitting between them. The germline V gene has CDR1 GTSNPN and CDR2 SVGIG (reference sequence). The CDR3 spells CAWSVTPGELFF. The CDR3 region has the DNA TGTGCCTGGAGTGTAACCCCCGGGGAGCTGTTTTTT.

The chain is built from TRBV11-2 and TRBJ2-7; TRBD2 is a possible D gene (5 bases). The CDR3 runs to 17 residues. Germline V gene data show CDR1 as SGHAT and CDR2 as FQNNGV. Trimming stripped 0 bases from V and 2 bases from J, with 17 bases between. The CDR3 sequence is CASSLDGTTGFPYEQYF. The CDR3 region has the DNA TGTGCCAGCAGCTTAGACGGTACGACGGGGTTCCCCTACGAGCAGTACTTC.

The chain has TRBV30 and TRBJ1-3; TRBD1 is a possible D gene (6 bases). Looked up from germline, CDR1 is GTSNPN and CDR2 is SVGIG (reference sequence). The CDR3 is made up of 15 amino acids. The DNA of the CDR3 is TGTGCACACACCCTGGGCAGGGGCTCTGGAAACACCATATATTTT. As protein: CAHTLGRGSGNTIYF.

The chain uses TRBV5-4 and TRBJ2-5; no definite D call. The CDR3 sequence is 13 residues long. V was shortened by 6 bases and J by 5 bases, with 14 bases between the two germline ends. Germline-derived CDR1 and CDR2 are SGHNT and YYREEE (reference sequence). In DNA form, the CDR3 reads TGTGCCAGCAAAAGCACAGTGTGGGAGACCCAGTACTTC. Its translation is CASKSTVWETQYF.